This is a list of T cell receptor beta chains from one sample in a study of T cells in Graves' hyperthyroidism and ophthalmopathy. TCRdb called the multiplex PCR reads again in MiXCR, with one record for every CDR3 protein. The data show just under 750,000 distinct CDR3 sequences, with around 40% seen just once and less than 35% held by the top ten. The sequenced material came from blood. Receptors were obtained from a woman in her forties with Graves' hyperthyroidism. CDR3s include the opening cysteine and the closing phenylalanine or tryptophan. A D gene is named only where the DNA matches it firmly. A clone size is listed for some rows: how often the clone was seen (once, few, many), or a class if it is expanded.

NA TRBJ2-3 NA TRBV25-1 CASSEWGGAGSTDTQYF TGTGCCAGCAGTGAATGGGGGGGGGCGGGGAGCACAGATACGCAGTATTTT
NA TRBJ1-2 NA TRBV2 CASTEDIYGCTF TGTGCCAGCACTGAAGATATTTATGGCTGCACCTTC
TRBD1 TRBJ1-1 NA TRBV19 CASSGPGGTNTEAFF TGTGCCAGTAGTGGGCCAGGGGGCACGAACACTGAAGCTTTCTTT
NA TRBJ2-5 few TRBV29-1 CSINRVETQYF TGCAGCATCAACAGGGTAGAGACCCAGTACTTC
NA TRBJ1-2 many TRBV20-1 CSAAGGMEKYEGYTF TGCAGTGCAGCGGGAGGGATGGAGAAGTATGAGGGCTACACCTTC
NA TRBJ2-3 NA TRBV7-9 CATSDPPGQNTQYF TGTGCCACCAGTGACCCGCCGGGACAAAATACGCAGTATTTT
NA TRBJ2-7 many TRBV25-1 CASSAFFEQYF TGTGCCAGCAGTGCTTTTTTCGAGCAGTACTTC
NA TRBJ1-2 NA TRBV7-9 CASSQGVGGAYGYTF TGTGCCAGCAGCCAAGGGGTAGGGGGGGCCTATGGCTACACCTTC
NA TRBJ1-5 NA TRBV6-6 CASSYKAGGNQPQHF TGTGCCAGCAGTTACAAGGCGGGGGGCAATCAGCCCCAGCATTTT
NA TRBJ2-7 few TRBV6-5 CASSADTGSFSYEQYF TGTGCCAGCAGTGCCGATACCGGGTCCTTCAGTTACGAGCAGTACTTC
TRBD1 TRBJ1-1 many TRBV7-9 CASRTDRGPDKAFF TGTGCCAGCAGGACAGACAGGGGGCCTGATAAAGCTTTCTTT
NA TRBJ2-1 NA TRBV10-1 CASSESRDAGFNEQFF TGCGCCAGCAGTGAGTCGCGGGACGCCGGATTCAATGAGCAGTTCTTC
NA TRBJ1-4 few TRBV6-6 CASSYTQGAGVNEKLFF TGTGCCAGCAGTTATACCCAGGGAGCGGGGGTTAATGAAAAACTGTTTTTT
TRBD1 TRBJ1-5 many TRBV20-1 CSAREPGGGQPQHF TGCAGTGCTAGAGAGCCAGGGGGCGGTCAGCCCCAGCATTTT
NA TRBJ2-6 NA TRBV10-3 CAISYGPPDSGANVLTF TGTGCCATCAGTTACGGGCCTCCCGACTCTGGGGCCAACGTCCTGACTTTC
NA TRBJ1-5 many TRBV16 CASRGIGNQPQHF TGTGCCAGCAGGGGGATTGGTAACCAGCCCCAGCATTTT
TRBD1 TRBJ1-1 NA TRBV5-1 CASSLSPGTGMNTEAFF TGCGCCAGCAGCTTGTCCCCAGGGACAGGCATGAACACTGAAGCTTTCTTT
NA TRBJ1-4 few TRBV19 CASSNTRVGNEKLFF TGTGCCAGTAGTAATACCCGGGTGGGTAATGAAAAACTGTTTTTT
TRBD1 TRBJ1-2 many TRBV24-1 CATSDFPDRGYGYTF TGTGCCACCAGTGATTTTCCGGACAGGGGCTATGGCTACACCTTC
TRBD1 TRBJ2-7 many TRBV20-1 CSATNRGRSSYEQYF TGCAGTGCAACGAACAGGGGAAGGAGCTCCTACGAGCAGTACTTC
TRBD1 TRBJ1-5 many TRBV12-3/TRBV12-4 CASSQGQPQPQHF TGTGCCAGCAGCCAGGGACAGCCTCAGCCCCAGCATTTT
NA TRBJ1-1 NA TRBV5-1 CASSSVITETNTEAFF TGCGCCAGCAGCTCAGTAATAACAGAGACGAACACTGAAGCTTTCTTT
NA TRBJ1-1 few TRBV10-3 CASSYSRGKDTEAFF TGTGCCAGCAGTTACTCGCGAGGGAAGGACACTGAAGCTTTCTTT
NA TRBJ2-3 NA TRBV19 CARRTPGVTQYF TGTGCCAGGAGAACCCCAGGGGTCACGCAGTATTTT
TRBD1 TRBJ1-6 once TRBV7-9 CASSLVWDRVSPLHF TGTGCCAGCAGCTTAGTTTGGGACAGGGTTTCACCCCTCCACTTT
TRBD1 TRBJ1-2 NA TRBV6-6 CASSSPGQGRYGYTF TGTGCCAGCAGTTCGCCGGGACAGGGGAGGTATGGCTACACCTTC
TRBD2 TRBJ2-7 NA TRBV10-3 CASSPWTSGRNNEQYF TGTGCCAGCAGTCCATGGACTAGCGGGAGGAATAACGAGCAGTACTTC
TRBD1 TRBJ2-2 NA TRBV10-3 CASSPTPDRPNTGELFF TGTGCCAGCAGTCCCACCCCGGACAGGCCCAACACCGGGGAGCTGTTTTTT
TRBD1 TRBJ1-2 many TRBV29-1 CSVDRQGLIRHGYTF TGCAGCGTTGACAGACAGGGGCTGATTCGTCATGGCTACACCTTC
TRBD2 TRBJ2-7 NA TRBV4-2 CASSQGTSGKLTYEQYF TGTGCCAGCAGCCAAGGGACTAGCGGGAAGTTAACCTACGAGCAGTACTTC
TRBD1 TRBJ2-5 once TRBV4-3 CASSPDRGLGETQYF TGCGCCAGCAGCCCTGACAGGGGACTTGGAGAGACCCAGTACTTC
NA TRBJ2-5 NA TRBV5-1 CASSSPTVEETQYF TGTGCCAGCAGCTCCCCGACAGTAGAAGAGACCCAGTACTTC
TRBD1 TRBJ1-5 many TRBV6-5 CASRGTVGEPQHF TGTGCCAGCAGGGGGACAGTTGGGGAGCCCCAGCATTTT
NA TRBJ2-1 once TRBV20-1 CSAGDTVAHEQFF TGCAGTGCTGGAGATACAGTCGCCCATGAGCAGTTCTTC
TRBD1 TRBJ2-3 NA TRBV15 CATSSSYRGTTDTQYF TGTGCCACCAGCAGCAGTTACAGGGGAACCACAGATACGCAGTATTTT
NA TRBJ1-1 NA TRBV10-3 CAISDAGRSNTEAFF TGTGCCATCAGTGACGCCGGACGGTCGAACACTGAAGCTTTCTTT
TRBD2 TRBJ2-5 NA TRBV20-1 CSAMRLAGGLETQYF TGCAGTGCTATGAGGCTAGCGGGGGGGCTAGAGACCCAGTACTTC
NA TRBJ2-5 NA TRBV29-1 CSVETYLRGQETQCF TGCAGCGTTGAGACCTACTTGCGGGGTCAGGAGACCCAGTGCTTC
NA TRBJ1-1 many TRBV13 CASSLMVGEGGTEAFF TGTGCCAGCAGCTTAATGGTCGGGGAAGGAGGGACTGAAGCTTTCTTT
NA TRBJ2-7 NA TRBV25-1 CAVLAYEQYF TGTGCTGTACTAGCTTACGAGCAGTACTTC
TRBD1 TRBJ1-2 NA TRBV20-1 CSAPGTGGAHYGYTF TGCAGTGCCCCCGGGACAGGGGGCGCCCACTATGGCTACACCTTC
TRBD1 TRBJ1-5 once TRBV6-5 CAVGQGSTVRQPQHF TGTGCCGTAGGACAGGGATCAACGGTAAGGCAGCCCCAGCATTTT
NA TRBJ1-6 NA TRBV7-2 CASSLVAGGSPLHF TGTGCCAGCAGCTTAGTAGCGGGAGGCTCACCCCTCCACTTT
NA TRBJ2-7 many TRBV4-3 CASSSYGTGFYEQYF TGCGCCAGCAGCTCATACGGGACTGGATTCTACGAGCAGTACTTC
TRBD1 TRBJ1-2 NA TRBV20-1 CSASDPDRGPILSGYTF TGCAGTGCTAGTGACCCGGACAGGGGGCCGATCCTATCTGGCTACACCTTC
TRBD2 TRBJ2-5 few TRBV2 CASSSLFTSGMRETQYF TGTGCCAGCAGTTCGCTCTTCACTAGCGGGATGAGAGAGACCCAGTACTTC
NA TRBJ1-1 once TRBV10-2 CASRDHRATEAFF TGCGCCAGCAGGGACCACAGGGCCACTGAAGCTTTCTTT
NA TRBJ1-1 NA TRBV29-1 CSVLGSRGRGLGNTEAFF TGCAGCGTTTTAGGTTCTCGGGGACGGGGCCTGGGGAACACTGAAGCTTTCTTT
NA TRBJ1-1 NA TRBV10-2 CASRARAFF TGCGCCAGCAGGGCCAGAGCTTTCTTT
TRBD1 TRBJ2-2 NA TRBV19 CASTGTGGTGELFF TGTGCCAGTACCGGGACAGGAGGCACCGGGGAGCTGTTTTTT
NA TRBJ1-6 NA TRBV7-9 CASSFWRGQNSPLHF TGTGCCAGCAGCTTCTGGCGGGGGCAGAATTCACCCCTCCACTTT
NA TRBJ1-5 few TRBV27 CASSFASAGQPQHF TGTGCCAGCAGTTTTGCGTCAGCCGGGCAGCCCCAGCATTTT
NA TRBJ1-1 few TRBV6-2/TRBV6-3 CASSRSVRGNTEAFF TGTGCCAGCAGCCGGAGTGTTCGGGGGAACACTGAAGCTTTCTTT
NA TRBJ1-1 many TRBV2 CASREGGNTEAFF TGTGCCAGCAGGGAGGGCGGGAACACTGAAGCTTTCTTT
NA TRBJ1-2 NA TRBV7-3 CASSPGRVGYTF TGTGCCAGCAGCCCTGGGCGCGTTGGGTACACCTTC